These 14 T cell receptor beta chains share one sample of origin, sequenced in a study of Ad26.COV2.S vaccination and SARS-CoV-2 variants. Profiling relied on immunoSEQ multiplex PCR, and the TCRdb table lists in-frame clones only, not all of them. The table records 380,000 or so clones, around nine tenths of them present only once. Indicated treatment: about 20 received Ad26.COV2.S at low or high dose, single or two shots; 5 received placebo; per-sample allocation not given. Samples were taken on day 63 after the first vaccine or placebo injection. The sample was peripheral blood, taken in a trial of Ad26.COV2.S vaccine versus placebo. These receptor sequences come from a person aged 18-65 years who received the Ad26.COV2.S COVID-19 vaccine or a placebo.

The V call is TRBV6-2 or TRBV6-3, the J call TRBJ2-7; TRBD2 might be the D (6 bases). The CDR3 has 13 residues. CDR1 MNHEY and CDR2 SVGEGT come from the germline V gene. With 1 base removed from V and 7 bases from J, the gap between germline ends came to 11 bases. CDR3 sequence (DNA): TGTGCCAGCAGTTACTTCATCGGGGGAGAGCAGTACTTC. Amino acids: CASSYFIGGEQYF.

The chain couples TRBV2 to TRBJ2-7; 8 bases are shared with TRBD2. This CDR3 is built from 14 residues. J was trimmed by 0 bases and V by 7 bases; bases with no gene match: 5. Germline V gives CDR1 SNHLY, CDR2 FYNNEI. The CDR3 here is CASISGRRSYEQYF. Here the CDR3 DNA reads TGTGCCAGCATCAGCGGGAGACGCTCCTACGAGCAGTACTTC.

This chain joins TRBV5-1 and TRBJ2-3; D uncertain. The V gene lost 0 bases and the J gene lost 4 bases, with 3 bases spanning the gap. Per germline, CDR1 SGHRS and CDR2 YFSETQ. The CDR3 has 12 amino acids. The CDR3 loop reads CASSLGSDTQYF. The CDR3 DNA reads TGCGCCAGCAGCTTGGGGTCAGATACGCAGTATTTT.

J is TRBJ2-2 and V is TRBV24-1; D gene unclear. Trimming took off 5 bases at V and 5 bases at J, with 11 bases between the two ends. This CDR3 contains 14 residues. Germline CDR1 KGHDR, CDR2 SFDVKD. In DNA, the CDR3 is TGTGCCACCAGTGCTCCGGACGGGACCGGGGAGCTGTTTTTT. It is translated as CATSAPDGTGELFF.

J is TRBJ1-5 and V is TRBV7-2; no clear D. The CDR3 is 15 amino acids. V was cut by 1 base and J by 0 bases, with 7 bases left in between. CDR1 and CDR2 from the germline V gene are SGHTA and FQGNSA. The CDR3 loop is CASSLETVSNQPQHF. CDR3 nucleotides: TGTGCCAGCAGCTTAGAAACAGTTAGCAATCAGCCCCAGCATTTT.

The chain combines TRBV12-3 or TRBV12-4 with TRBJ2-2; D remains ambiguous. There are 13 residues in the CDR3. The V gene lost 8 bases and the J gene lost 0 bases, with 7 bases spanning the gap. CDR3 sequence reads: CASGPANTGELFF. As DNA, the CDR3 is TGTGCCAGCGGTCCTGCGAACACCGGGGAGCTGTTTTTT.

The chain carries TRBV6-5 and TRBJ1-2, with D unclear. Trimming cost V 1 base and J 14 bases, with 11 bases left between them. Germline CDR1 reads MNHEY; CDR2 reads SVGAGI. The CDR3 totals 11 residues. CDR3 residues: CASSYFGERTF. In DNA form, the CDR3 reads TGTGCCAGCAGTTACTTCGGGGAAAGGACCTTC.

CDR3 in amino acids: CASSPREGPQETQYF. The CDR3 DNA reads as TGTGCCAGCTCACCCCGAGAGGGGCCACAAGAGACCCAGTACTTC. This chain uses TRBV18 with TRBJ2-5; D is possibly TRBD1 or TRBD2 (5 bases each). This CDR3 comprises 15 residues. Trimming pared 3 bases from V and 2 bases from J, leaving 13 bases between. In germline, CDR1 is KGHSH, CDR2 LQKENI.

This clone was seen more than once but under ten times. The J gene is TRBJ2-2, the V gene TRBV6-2 or TRBV6-3; D call uncertain. CDR1 is MNHEY and CDR2 is SVGEGT in the germline V gene. The CDR3 contains 13 residues. V lost 2 bases and J lost 3, with 4 bases in between. The CDR3 sequence: CASSYRDTGELFF. The DNA of the CDR3 is TGTGCCAGCAGTTACCGGGACACCGGGGAGCTGTTTTTT.

This sequence joins TRBV3-1 (or the pseudogene TRBV3-2) and TRBJ2-5, with 10 bases fitting TRBD2. Germline loops: CDR1 LGHDT, CDR2 YNNKEL (reference sequence). V lost 4 bases, J lost 4 bases, and 9 bases stayed unmatched. The CDR3 runs 16 residues. Here the CDR3 reads CASSRGAGGRLETQYF. In DNA form, the CDR3 reads TGTGCCAGCAGCCGAGGAGCGGGGGGGCGATTAGAGACCCAGTACTTC.

The chain employs TRBV7-9 and TRBJ2-1; TRBD2 aligns across 14 bases. The germline CDR1 and CDR2 sequences are SEHNR and FQNEAQ (reference sequence). J lost 4 bases, V lost 5 bases, and 10 bases had no gene match. The CDR3 covers 18 residues. DNA for the CDR3: TGTGCCAGCAGCCCGGGACTAGCGGGGGTCTTCACATACAATGAGCAGTTCTTC. Protein product: CASSPGLAGVFTYNEQFF. The full variable domain, in which reference TRBV7-9 and TRBJ2-1 provide the parts outside the CDR3, is DTGVSQNPRHKITKRGQNVTFRCDPISEHNRLYWYRQTLGQGPEFLTYFQNEAQLEKSRLLSDRFSAERPKGSFSTLEIQRTEQGDSAMYLCASSPGLAGVFTYNEQFFGPGTRLTVL.

The chain has TRBV18 and TRBJ2-2; a possible D gene is TRBD1 (6 bases). Trimming took 5 bases from V and 4 from J, leaving 17 bases between them. The CDR3 spans 16 residues. The germline V gene encodes CDR1 KGHSH and CDR2 LQKENI. The CDR3 reads CASSTRDTSFTGELFF. The CDR3 bases are TGTGCCAGCTCAACCCGGGACACCTCGTTCACCGGGGAGCTGTTTTTT. Full variable domain (rest looked up from reference TRBV18 and TRBJ2-2): NAGVMQNPRHLVRRRGQEARLRCSPMKGHSHVYWYRQLPEEGLKFMVYLQKENIIDESGMPKERFSAEFPKEGPSILRIQQVVRGDSAAYFCASSTRDTSFTGELFFGEGSRLTVL.

The V gene is TRBV10-3, the J gene TRBJ1-1; a possible D gene is TRBD1 (5 bases). CDR3 length: 14 residues. V was clipped by 4 bases and J by 3 bases, with 12 bases between them. The germline CDR1 and CDR2 sequences are ENHRY and SYGVKD. The CDR3 sequence: CAISARGEDTEAFF. In nucleotides, the CDR3 is TGTGCCATCAGTGCAAGGGGAGAGGACACTGAAGCTTTCTTT.

In this sample, this clone turned up a few times. The rearrangement joins TRBV29-1 to TRBJ2-5, with D possibly matching TRBD1 (6 bases). The germline gives CDR1 SQVTM, CDR2 ANQGSEA. The CDR3 sequence is 15 residues long. V gave up 4 bases and J gave up 6 bases, with 21 bases separating them. The CDR3 DNA follows: TGCAGCGTTGGGGGGCACAGGGTTGGGACGAAGACCCAGTACTTC. Translated: CSVGGHRVGTKTQYF.